The T cell receptor (beta chain) under discussion was sequenced for a study of OX40 agonist ivuxolimab in advanced cancers. Germline values: CDR1 DFQATT, CDR2 SNEGSKA (reference sequence). The CDR3 has 11 amino acids. V shed 3 bases and J shed 5 bases, with 6 bases lying between them. A word on this clone: Its antigen is as yet unknown.

The repertoire was sequenced with immunoSEQ multiplex PCR; TCRdb's copy has only in-frame clones and lacks some. This table has more than 50,000 clones, approximately 90% appearing once. Findings and caveats of the study: On average, CD8+ T cells showed a greater number of expanded clones than CD4+.

This specimen consisted of CD4+ or CD8+ T cells sorted from blood, obtained in a trial of the OX40 agonist ivuxolimab. The clonotype comes from an adult with an advanced solid tumor such as melanoma, head and neck, liver or kidney cancer. The V call is TRBV20-1, the J call TRBJ2-3; D not resolved. CDR3 sequence reads: CSARGRDTQYF. The DNA of the CDR3 is TGCAGTGCTAGGGGCAGAGATACGCAGTATTTT.